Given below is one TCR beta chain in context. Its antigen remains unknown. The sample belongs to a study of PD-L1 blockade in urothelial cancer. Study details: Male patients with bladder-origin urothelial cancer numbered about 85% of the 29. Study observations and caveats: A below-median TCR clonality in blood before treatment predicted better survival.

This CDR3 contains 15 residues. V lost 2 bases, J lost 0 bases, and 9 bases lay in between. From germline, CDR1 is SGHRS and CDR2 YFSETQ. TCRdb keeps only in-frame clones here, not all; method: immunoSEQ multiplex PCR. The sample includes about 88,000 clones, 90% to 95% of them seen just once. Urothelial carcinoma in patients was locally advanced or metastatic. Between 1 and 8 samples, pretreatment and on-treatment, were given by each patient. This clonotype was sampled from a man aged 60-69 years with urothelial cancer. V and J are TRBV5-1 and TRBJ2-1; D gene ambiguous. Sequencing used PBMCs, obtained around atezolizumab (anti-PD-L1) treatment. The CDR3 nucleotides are TGCGCCAGCAGCTTCGGTGGCGGCTCCTACAATGAGCAGTTCTTC. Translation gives CASSFGGGSYNEQFF.